This T cell receptor (beta chain) emerged from a study of cytomegalovirus exposure and HLA in healthy donors. Study conclusions and caveats: Cytomegalovirus-associated TCR beta chains were listed, numbering more than 150. Productive rates of about 90% or about 30% were seen for most TCR beta V segments in an earlier analysis. CMV serostatus was the only immune exposure information that was available.

Germline CDR1 is SGHTA and CDR2 is FQGNSA. The trim removed 2 bases at V and 7 bases at J, leaving 12 bases unmatched. The CDR3 spans 17 residues. This clone was recorded once. Its cognate antigen is unknown. Both 60 Vbeta primers and 13 Jbeta primers went into the PCR. Clones were read by immunoSEQ multiplex PCR, and TCRdb kept only the in-frame ones, dropping some. The sample holds 130,000 to 150,000 clones, around three quarters seen once. Input material: PBMCs. The chain couples TRBV7-2 to TRBJ2-1; 9 bases agree with TRBD2. The source is a man aged 18 to 29 in good health and CMV-seronegative. The CDR3: CASSLLPPGLAANEQFF. The CDR3 DNA is TGTGCCAGCAGCTTACTCCCTCCGGGACTAGCCGCGAATGAGCAGTTCTTC.